Below, 14 T cell receptor beta chains from the same sample are listed, as sequenced in a study of T-cell memory formation after mild COVID-19. TCRdb redid the calling of the 5' RACE reads with MiXCR, one entry per CDR3 protein. The profile shows around 110,000 distinct CDR3 sequences, approximately 15% of them singletons. The material sequenced was PBMCs or a T cell subset sorted from them (not recorded which). The receptors originated from a man aged 18 to 30 who had mild COVID-19 (a few samples of this study predate the infection). Cell type and time point are not known.

This clonotype was seen many times. The chain is built from TRBV25-1 and TRBJ1-2, with D maybe TRBD1 (5 bases). In germline, CDR1 is MGHDK, CDR2 SYGVNS. V dropped 2 bases and J dropped 4 bases, with 11 bases sitting between them. This CDR3 is 14 amino acids long. DNA for the CDR3: TGTGCCAGCAGTGAAACACAGGATTTCTATGGCTACACCTTC. Its protein is CASSETQDFYGYTF.

The chain employs TRBV7-2 and TRBJ2-3; 11 nucleotides align to TRBD2. The CDR3 consists of 13 residues. Germline V lookup: CDR1 SGHTA, CDR2 FQGNSA. V lost 11 bases to trimming and J lost 7 bases; unmatched junction nucleotides: 8. CDR3 in amino acids: CAYSGGAEYTQYF. CDR3 nucleotide sequence: TGTGCCTATAGCGGGGGGGCCGAGTATACGCAGTATTTT.

This chain joins TRBV20-1 and TRBJ2-5; 10 bases align to TRBD2. Losses at the gene ends were 4 bases for V and 0 bases for J; bases not matched to a gene: 11. This CDR3 spans 17 amino acids. The germline V gene has CDR1 DFQATT and CDR2 SNEGSKA (reference sequence). The CDR3 spells CSAIRPSGGRYQETQYF. The CDR3 coding sequence is TGCAGTGCTATACGACCTAGCGGGGGACGGTACCAAGAGACCCAGTACTTC.

A few counts support this clonotype. The CDR3: CASRLKGYAEAFF. CDR3 coding DNA: TGTGCCAGCAGGTTAAAGGGGTACGCTGAAGCTTTCTTT. V usage is TRBV11-3 and J usage is TRBJ1-1, with D tentatively TRBD1 (5 bases). The CDR3 sequence is 13 residues long. Germline-derived CDR1 and CDR2 are SGHNT and YENEEA. The V end lost 6 bases, the J end lost 6 bases, and 14 bases lay between the germline ends.

This chain links TRBV6-6 with TRBJ2-7; D unclear. Trimming removed 7 bases from V and 3 bases from J, with 10 bases in between. The germline V gene has CDR1 MNHNY and CDR2 SVGAGI (reference sequence). The CDR3 consists of 12 residues. CDR3 sequence (DNA): TGTGCCAGCATAGCCCGTAACTACGAGCAGTACGTC. As protein: CASIARNYEQYV.

This clonotype was seen only a few times. This chain links TRBV7-9 with TRBJ1-2, with D unresolved. CDR3 length equals 12 residues. V was shortened by 8 bases and J by 4 bases, with 11 bases between the two germline ends. Looked up from germline, CDR1 is SEHNR and CDR2 is FQNEAQ (reference sequence). In DNA form, the CDR3 reads TGTGCCAGCCAGCACCGCAGCTATGGCTACACCTTC. Translation: CASQHRSYGYTF.

In this sample, this clonotype turned up a few times. The rearrangement uses TRBV2 and TRBJ2-3; D is perhaps TRBD2 (7 bases). V gave up 2 bases and J gave up 4 bases, with 10 bases separating them. Germline lookup yields CDR1 SNHLY and CDR2 FYNNEI. CDR3 length: 14 residues. The DNA of the CDR3 is TGTGCCAGCAGTGAACGGGGGGCTTCAGATACGCAGTATTTT. As protein: CASSERGASDTQYF.

This clonotype has a count of ten or more. The chain has TRBV20-1 and TRBJ2-5, with D perhaps matching TRBD1 (6 bases). Germline V gene lookup returns CDR1 DFQATT and CDR2 SNEGSKA (reference sequence). CDR3 size: 15 residues. V shed 6 bases and J shed 2 bases, with 19 bases lying between them. The CDR3 nucleotides read TGCAGTGCGCCGACGATTTCCGACAGGCAAGAGACCCAGTACTTC. Translating gives CSAPTISDRQETQYF.

In this sample, this clonotype turned up many times. The J gene is TRBJ2-3, the V gene TRBV11-2; 7 nucleotides line up with TRBD2. Germline lookup yields CDR1 SGHAT and CDR2 FQNNGV. J lost 2 bases, V lost 1 base, and 3 bases had no gene match. The CDR3 has 15 residues. DNA for the CDR3: TGTGCCAGCAGCTTAGGGGGGGACTACACAGATACGCAGTATTTT. It specifies CASSLGGDYTDTQYF.

In its sample, this clonotype was seen a few times. V gene TRBV5-1 combines with J gene TRBJ2-7, with D possibly matching TRBD2 (5 bases). Germline lookup yields CDR1 SGHRS and CDR2 YFSETQ. V dropped 4 bases and J dropped 5 bases, with 19 bases sitting between them. The CDR3 consists of 15 residues. The CDR3 DNA reads TGCGCCAGCAGCGAACACCCGGCGGGTTCCGACGAGCAGTACTTC. Its translation is CASSEHPAGSDEQYF.

The chain combines TRBV5-1 with TRBJ2-5; D possibly corresponds to TRBD1 (6 bases). The CDR3 spans 17 residues. Trimming shortened V by 6 bases and J by 3 bases, and 24 bases separated the two germline ends. Germline lookup yields CDR1 SGHRS and CDR2 YFSETQ. The CDR3 spells CASNTGTYILKKETQYF. CDR3 sequence (DNA): TGCGCCAGCAATACCGGGACATATATTCTAAAGAAAGAGACCCAGTACTTC.

This clonotype was observed a handful of times. The chain links TRBV7-9 to TRBJ2-1; no clear D. The CDR3 loop spans 10 amino acids. The V end was cut by 0 bases, the J end by 14 bases, with 5 bases between. Per germline, CDR1 SEHNR and CDR2 FQNEAQ (reference sequence). In nucleotides, the CDR3 is TGTGCCAGCAGCTTAGCGAGGAAGTTCTTC. Encoded protein: CASSLARKFF.

The chain has TRBV4-3 and TRBJ2-3; the D is unclear. Trimming pared 3 bases from V and 2 bases from J, leaving 15 bases between. The CDR3 totals 16 residues. Germline values: CDR1 LGHNA, CDR2 YSLEER. The CDR3 protein is CASSHSDGSDTDTQYF. The CDR3 DNA follows: TGCGCCAGCAGCCATTCGGACGGTTCAGACACAGATACGCAGTATTTT.

This clonotype was seen once. With a much larger clone just one base away, this may be a read error. J is TRBJ2-3 and V is TRBV6-4; TRBD2 matches at 7 bases. The CDR3 runs 15 residues. Trimming at V came to 0 bases and at J to 6 bases, leaving 6 bases not matched to a gene. The germline V gene encodes CDR1 MRHNA and CDR2 SNTAGT. This CDR3 is CASSDSIGRPDTQYF. CDR3 coding DNA: TGTGCCAGCAGTGACTCGATCGGGAGGCCGGATACGCAGTATTTT.